Each of the 16 T cell receptor beta chains below was sequenced from the same sample in a study of human T cells and chemical hapten exposure. Each CDR3 protein is one row after TCRdb ran MiXCR on the RACE reads. The table shows roughly 98,000 distinct CDR3 sequences, with 12% occurring only once. Time point indicated: patch test 1, 2 weeks after DPC sensitization. As to treatment: therapeutic diphenylcyclopropenone sensitization with weekly scalp DPC. Sample: whole blood, taken in connection with sensitization to the hapten diphenylcyclopropenone (DPC). These receptors were taken from a middle-aged woman with alopecia areata. Some clones in this sample may be carry-over from other donors' samples.

This clonotype was seen a handful of times. The junction shows a germline mismatch at one end, possibly a read error. CDR3 region: CASSQQGTQLDF. The CDR3 DNA reads as TGTGCCAGCAGTCAACAGGGGACGCAACTAGACTTT. The rearrangement uses TRBV6-6 and TRBJ1-5; TRBD1 matches at 7 bases. Germline V lookup: CDR1 MNHNY, CDR2 SVGAGI (reference sequence). This CDR3 has 12 amino acids.

This clonotype was seen more than once but under ten times. The V and J genes are TRBV18 and TRBJ2-1; perhaps TRBD2 as D (5 bases). The V and J ends lost 0 bases and 7 bases respectively, with 10 bases between them. There are 14 residues in the CDR3. In germline, CDR1 is KGHSH, CDR2 LQKENI. CDR3 coding DNA: TGTGCCAGCTCACCACCGGCTAGCAGGAATGAGCAGTTCTTC. Translated, it gives CASSPPASRNEQFF.

The rearrangement joins TRBV18 to TRBJ2-3; D perhaps matches TRBD1 (6 bases). The CDR3 runs to 14 residues. The ends were cut back, 3 bases at V and 6 bases at J, with 13 bases in the middle. Germline assignment: CDR1 KGHSH and CDR2 LQKENI. Written as DNA, the CDR3 is TGTGCCAGCTCACCGACAGGAAGGCGCGATACGCAGTATTTT. It is translated as CASSPTGRRDTQYF.

This clonotype has just a few counts. This chain joins TRBV4-2 and TRBJ2-5; D is unclear. The CDR3 extends over 14 amino acids. The germline V gene has CDR1 LGHNA and CDR2 YNFKEQ. V lost 4 bases to trimming and J lost 4 bases, with 13 bases between them. The chain's CDR3 is CASSPGLVVETQYF. In nucleotides, the CDR3 is TGTGCCAGCAGCCCCGGGTTGGTGGTAGAGACCCAGTACTTC.

J is TRBJ2-7 and V is TRBV5-1; 8 nucleotides match TRBD2. Losses at the gene ends were 0 bases for V and 3 bases for J; bases not matched to a gene: 5. The CDR3 contains 15 residues. Germline loops: CDR1 SGHRS, CDR2 YFSETQ. The CDR3 sequence: CASSLGGLAVYEQYF. The CDR3, as DNA: TGCGCCAGCAGCTTGGGCGGACTAGCTGTCTACGAGCAGTACTTC.

This clonotype was seen more than once but under ten times. The chain has TRBV7-9 and TRBJ2-3; D might be TRBD1 or TRBD2, each matching 5 bases. Germline CDR1 is SEHNR and CDR2 is FQNEAQ (reference sequence). This CDR3 contains 16 residues. V gave up 3 bases and J gave up 4 bases, with 17 bases separating them. The CDR3 region is CASSLLGVVGADTQYF. The CDR3 region has the DNA TGTGCCAGCAGCTTGTTAGGGGTCGTGGGGGCAGATACGCAGTATTTT.

The chain couples TRBV28 to TRBJ2-7, with TRBD2 matching over 7 bases. Trimming at V came to 2 bases and at J to 6 bases, leaving 13 bases not matched to a gene. The CDR3 length is 16 residues. The germline CDR1 and CDR2 sequences are MDHEN and SYDVKM. CDR3: CASSLGRAGFPTEQYF. DNA of the CDR3: TGTGCCAGCAGTTTAGGGAGGGCGGGCTTCCCTACCGAGCAGTACTTC.

This clonotype was seen repeatedly, ten times or more. The chain has TRBV6-5 and TRBJ2-7; 8 bases align to TRBD2. With V trimmed by 0 bases and J by 4 bases, 5 bases remained unmatched. Looked up from germline, CDR1 is MNHEY and CDR2 is SVGAGI. The CDR3 covers 15 residues. The CDR3 loop is CASSYSSGSWYEQYF. CDR3 coding DNA: TGTGCCAGCAGTTACTCAAGCGGGAGCTGGTACGAGCAGTACTTC.

This clonotype was seen repeatedly, ten times or more. Relative to the germline gene, one junction end is altered; a read error may explain this. This sequence joins TRBV7-7 and TRBJ2-1, with D possibly matching TRBD2 (6 bases). The length of the CDR3 is 17 residues. Germline assignment: CDR1 SSHAT and CDR2 FNYEAQ (reference sequence). The CDR3 coding sequence is TGTGCTAGCAGCTTAGTTAGCGGTTCCCCCCCGATCAGTGAGCAGTTCTTC. Residues: CASSLVSGSPPISEQFF.

This clonotype appeared a few times. This chain uses TRBV20-1 with TRBJ2-7; TRBD2 matches at 8 bases. This CDR3 has 12 residues. Germline trimming cut 3 bases from V and 7 bases from J; bases unmatched to any gene: 5. Germline V gene lookup returns CDR1 DFQATT and CDR2 SNEGSKA (reference sequence). CDR3 protein: CSARDGLAEQYF. The CDR3 coding sequence is TGCAGTGCTAGGGACGGACTAGCAGAGCAGTACTTC.

This clonotype was seen more than once but under ten times. This chain connects TRBV12-3 or TRBV12-4 to TRBJ2-7; D not resolved. V was trimmed by 4 bases and J by 6 bases, leaving 10 bases between them. The CDR3 loop spans 12 amino acids. CDR3 region: CASSSVEREQYF. The DNA for the CDR3 is TGTGCCAGCAGTTCAGTCGAACGCGAGCAGTACTTC.

The table lists this clonotype with a few counts. This rearrangement joins TRBV28 to TRBJ2-1, with D maybe TRBD1 (6 bases). The CDR3 totals 14 residues. V was clipped by 6 bases and J by 9 bases, with 18 bases between them. In germline, CDR1 is MDHEN, CDR2 SYDVKM. CDR3 bases: TGTGCCAGCAGGCAGGGGTCAGCGGCGCGTGAGCAGTTCTTC. This codes for CASRQGSAAREQFF.

The sample holds a few counts of this clonotype. V gene TRBV20-1 combines with J gene TRBJ2-2; 8 bases match TRBD2. Germline V gene data show CDR1 as DFQATT and CDR2 as SNEGSKA (reference sequence). V trimming: 3 bases; J trimming: 4 bases; junction bases outside the gene matches: 1. This CDR3 comprises 13 residues. CDR3 sequence reads: CSASLAGTGELFF. In DNA form, the CDR3 reads TGCAGTGCTAGTCTAGCGGGCACCGGGGAGCTGTTTTTT.

This clonotype was counted at least ten times. The J gene is TRBJ2-1, the V gene TRBV28; D unresolved. V shed 3 bases and J shed 7 bases, with 16 bases lying between them. The length of the CDR3 is 15 residues. Germline V gives CDR1 MDHEN, CDR2 SYDVKM. The DNA for the CDR3 is TGTGCCAGCAGTTTTAAGGGCTACGTCGAAAATGAGCAGTTCTTC. It specifies CASSFKGYVENEQFF.

This clonotype has just a few counts. The chain couples TRBV6-5 to TRBJ2-1; 16 bases match TRBD2. The CDR3 sequence is 20 residues long. Germline V lookup: CDR1 MNHEY, CDR2 SVGAGI. Trimming took 2 bases from V and 2 from J; bases not matched to a gene: 9. DNA for the CDR3: TGTGCCAGCAGTTACGGGCTCGGGACTAGCGGGAGGGAAGCCTACAATGAGCAGTTCTTC. Its translation is CASSYGLGTSGREAYNEQFF.

In nucleotides, the CDR3 is TGTGCCAGCAGCTTAGGGCCCCAGGTCTACAATGAGCAGTTCTTC. Its protein product is CASSLGPQVYNEQFF. The rearrangement uses TRBV7-2 and TRBJ2-1; D not certain. The CDR3 length is 15 residues. The V gene's germline CDR1 is SGHTA and CDR2 FQGNSA. Trimming left V 1 base short and J 3 bases short, with 10 bases between.